This T cell receptor beta chain was captured by sequencing in a study of cytomegalovirus exposure and HLA in healthy donors. Findings of the study overall: Later analysis suggested most CMV-associated TCR beta chains were HLA-restricted.

A word on this clone: Its antigen is not known.

Germline-derived CDR1 and CDR2 are GTSNPN and SVGIG (reference sequence). Trimming at V came to 4 bases and at J to 10 bases, leaving 7 bases not matched to a gene. There are 14 residues in the CDR3. The PCR ran on 60 Vbeta and 13 Jbeta primers. Measured with immunoSEQ multiplex PCR; TCRdb has only the in-frame clones, and not every one. The repertoire holds more than 90,000 clones, with about two thirds as singletons. This TCR came from a man aged 50-59 years in good health and CMV-seronegative. Material: PBMCs. The chain carries TRBV30 and TRBJ1-6; TRBD1 matches 10 bases. In DNA form, the CDR3 reads TGTGCCTGGAACCGGGACAGGGGAAACTCACCCCTCCACTTT. Residues: CAWNRDRGNSPLHF.